This T cell receptor (beta chain) was recorded in a study of tumor and adjacent non-tumor tissue in lung cancer. Across the study: The cohort had around eleven adenocarcinoma, a couple of squamous cell and 1 small cell patients. Findings and limits, study-wide: Tumor repertoires had a smaller top 100 clone share than normal lung.

Regarding this clonotype: Its antigen is not known. This could be a read error, since a much larger clone is one nucleotide away. The final CDR3 position lacks the conserved phenylalanine or tryptophan, pointing to a likely read error.

Three rounds of nested PCR, following a modified ARM-PCR protocol, produced the TCRbeta library. TCRdb re-derived calls from the multiplex PCR reads in MiXCR, one entry per CDR3 protein. The repertoire holds roughly 82,000 distinct CDR3 sequences, with around 80% as singletons. RNA was extracted from bulk tissue without any cell sorting. The normal lung tissue was taken more than 3 cm from the tumor edge. This CDR3 comprises 12 residues. Trimming removed 7 bases at V and 6 bases at J, with 13 bases between. CDR1 MDHEN and CDR2 SYDVKM come from the germline V gene. The sequence was collected from a woman aged 50 to 60 with non-small cell lung cancer. Sample: distant non-tumor lung tissue. The chain combines TRBV28 with TRBJ2-7; D remains ambiguous. The CDR3 nucleotides read TGTGCCAGCACCCGGTGGGCTGGCGAGCAGTACCTC. Amino acid sequence: CASTRWAGEQYL.